The clone carrying this TCR beta chain was seen repeatedly, ten times or more. The antigen is not known. PBMCs, the starting material, were the source of sorted CD4+ and CD8+ T cells. This entry is derived from a study of CD8+ T cells in alopecia areata. Points from the study as a whole: An increase in clonality over normal scalp was evident in lesional scalp, especially alopecia totalis/universalis. Mouse data revealed clearer TCR sharing than patient data did, a gap possibly tied to HLA.

Germline lookup yields CDR1 MGHRA and CDR2 YSYEKL. V gave up 3 bases and J gave up 4 bases, with 16 bases separating them. CDR3 length: 15 amino acids. Extraction and reverse transcription of RNA yielded cDNA as the sequencing template. This table comes from immunoSEQ multiplex PCR, and its TCRdb copy is limited to in-frame clones, with some not included. The table shows 110,000 to 150,000 clones, with around two thirds occurring only once. The sequenced sample consisted of CD8+ T cells sorted from blood. The clonotype was recovered from a human donor in good health. The V and J genes are TRBV4-1 and TRBJ2-7; perhaps TRBD1 as D (6 bases). The CDR3 loop is CASSQTTGTQYEQYF. The CDR3 DNA is TGCGCCAGCAGCCAGACCACCGGGACACAATACGAGCAGTACTTC.